Here is one TCR beta chain with its context. This sample is part of a study of blood T cell repertoires in COVID-19. Study overall: Specimens from acute and convalescent COVID-19 originated in the United States, Italy and Spain. T cells, B-cell-depleted T cells, or PBMCs provided the cDNA or gDNA that served as material.

Germline V gene data show CDR1 as SGHRS and CDR2 as YFSETQ. With 3 bases clipped from V and 8 bases from J, the junction kept 7 bases outside the gene matches. The CDR3 runs 13 residues. Residents of approximately 25 US areas, aged about 18 to 100 years, made up the participants. Using immunoSEQ multiplex PCR, the repertoire was profiled, and TCRdb retains in-frame clones only, with some absent. The sample records about 380,000 clones, more than 70% being singletons. The source material was PBMCs or T cells enriched from blood (not recorded which). The TCR sequence derives from a man under 40 who had recovered from COVID-19. The chain joins TRBV5-1 to TRBJ1-2; 7 bases are a match to TRBD1. CDR3 loop: CASSSGTALGYTF. CDR3 bases: TGCGCCAGCAGCTCTGGGACAGCCCTGGGCTACACCTTC.